What follows are 7 T cell receptor beta chains derived from one specimen sequenced in a study of blood T cell repertoires in COVID-19. Some clones are missing from TCRdb's copy, which holds only in-frame ones; the method was immunoSEQ multiplex PCR. The table shows roughly 100,000 clones, with 80% to 90% occurring only once. The sample was peripheral blood. Receptors originate from a man at least 80 years old with COVID-19, enrolled during active disease.

This clone was counted a single time. The V and J genes are TRBV30 and TRBJ1-1; possible D gene TRBD1, 5 bases. Germline loops: CDR1 GTSNPN, CDR2 SVGIG (reference sequence). The CDR3 sequence is 13 residues long. V lost 0 bases and J lost 11, with 16 bases in between. The CDR3 nucleotides are TGTGCCTGGAGTGTGGCAGGGTCTACCTACGCTTTCTTT. It yields the protein CAWSVAGSTYAFF.

This sequence joins TRBV7-2 and TRBJ1-1; TRBD1 matches at 9 bases. Germline lookup yields CDR1 SGHTA and CDR2 FQGNSA. The CDR3 consists of 16 residues. V gave up 2 bases and J gave up 6 bases; unmatched junction bases: 10. The CDR3 DNA follows: TGTGCCAGCAGCTTATCCCTGGGACAGGGTTACTCTGAAGCTTTCTTT. Encoded protein: CASSLSLGQGYSEAFF.

J is TRBJ2-1 and V is TRBV3-1 (or the pseudogene TRBV3-2), with D unclear. The CDR3 length is 14 residues. In germline, CDR1 is LGHDT, CDR2 YNNKEL (reference sequence). V was cut by 1 base and J by 7 bases, with 11 bases left in between. The CDR3 DNA is TGTGCCAGCAGCCAAGTATTCAGTTCGAATGAGCAGTTCTTC. This codes for CASSQVFSSNEQFF.

V usage is TRBV30 and J usage is TRBJ1-6; TRBD1 matches at 9 bases. CDR1 and CDR2 from the germline V gene are GTSNPN and SVGIG (reference sequence). The V and J ends lost 5 bases and 8 bases, in that order; junction bases with no gene match: 4. This CDR3 region has 13 residues. Here the CDR3 reads CAWSRDRDSPLHF. CDR3 in DNA: TGTGCCTGGTCCCGGGACAGGGATTCACCCCTCCACTTT.

The chain couples TRBV30 to TRBJ1-2; the match to TRBD1 covers 7 bases. V trimming: 3 bases; J trimming: 7 bases; junction bases outside the gene matches: 8. The V gene's germline CDR1 is GTSNPN and CDR2 SVGIG (reference sequence). This CDR3 is 13 amino acids long. As DNA, the CDR3 is TGTGCCTGGAGCTTGGACAGGTCCCGTGGCTACACCTTC. This codes for CAWSLDRSRGYTF.

V and J are TRBV7-6 and TRBJ1-5; D gene unclear. This CDR3 is built from 16 residues. The germline V gene encodes CDR1 SGHVS and CDR2 FNYEAQ. Between the trimmed V and J ends, which lost 2 bases and 5 bases, there was a span of 16 bases. The DNA of the CDR3 is TGTGCCAGCAGCTTAACCCCCGGAGCTCGGTATCAGCCCCAGCATTTT. Protein: CASSLTPGARYQPQHF.

This chain links TRBV3-1 (or the pseudogene TRBV3-2) with TRBJ2-5; 7 bases agree with TRBD2. Germline V lookup: CDR1 LGHDT, CDR2 YNNKEL (reference sequence). The CDR3 is made up of 13 amino acids. J gave up 4 bases and V 4 bases, and 3 bases lay outside the gene matches. The CDR3 bases are TGTGCCAGCAGCCGCTTAGCGGGAGAGACCCAGTACTTC. Protein product: CASSRLAGETQYF.